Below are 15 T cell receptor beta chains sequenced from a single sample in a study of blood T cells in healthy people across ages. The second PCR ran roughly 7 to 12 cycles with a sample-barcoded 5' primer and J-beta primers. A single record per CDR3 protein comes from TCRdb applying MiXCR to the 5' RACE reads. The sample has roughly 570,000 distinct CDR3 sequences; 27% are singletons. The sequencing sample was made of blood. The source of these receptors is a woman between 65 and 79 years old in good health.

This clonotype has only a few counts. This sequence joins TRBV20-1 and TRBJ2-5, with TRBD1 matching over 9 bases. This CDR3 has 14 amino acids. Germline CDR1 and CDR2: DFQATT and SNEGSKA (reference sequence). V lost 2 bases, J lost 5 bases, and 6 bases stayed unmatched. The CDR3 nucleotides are TGCAGTGCTAGATCGGGACAGGGTCGGGAGACCCAGTACTTC. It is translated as CSARSGQGRETQYF.

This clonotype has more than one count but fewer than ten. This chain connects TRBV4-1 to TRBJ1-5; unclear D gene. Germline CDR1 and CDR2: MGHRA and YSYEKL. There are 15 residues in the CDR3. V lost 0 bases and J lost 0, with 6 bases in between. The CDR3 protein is CASSQDLFSNQPQHF. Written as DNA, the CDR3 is TGCGCCAGCAGCCAAGATCTGTTTAGCAATCAGCCCCAGCATTTT.

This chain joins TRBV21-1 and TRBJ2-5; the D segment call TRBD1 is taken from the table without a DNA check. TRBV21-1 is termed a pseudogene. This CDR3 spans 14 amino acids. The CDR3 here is CASTPVRGGETQYF. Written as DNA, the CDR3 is TGTGCCAGCACCCCGGTCCGGGGAGGAGAGACCCAGTACTTC.

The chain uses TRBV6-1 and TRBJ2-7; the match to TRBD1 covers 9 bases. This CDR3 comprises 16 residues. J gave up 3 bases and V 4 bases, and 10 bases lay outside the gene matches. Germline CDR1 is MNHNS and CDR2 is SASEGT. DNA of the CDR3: TGTGCCAGCAGTGCCCTACCGGGGACAGGGATCTACGAGCAGTACTTC. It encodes CASSALPGTGIYEQYF.

CDR3 sequence: CAISDMTDYGYTF. The CDR3 region has the DNA TGTGCCATCAGTGACATGACGGACTATGGCTACACCTTC. The chain is built from TRBV10-3 and TRBJ1-2, with D hard to call. V lost 3 bases to trimming and J lost 3 bases, with 8 bases between them. The CDR3 is 13 amino acids. Germline assignment: CDR1 ENHRY and CDR2 SYGVKD.

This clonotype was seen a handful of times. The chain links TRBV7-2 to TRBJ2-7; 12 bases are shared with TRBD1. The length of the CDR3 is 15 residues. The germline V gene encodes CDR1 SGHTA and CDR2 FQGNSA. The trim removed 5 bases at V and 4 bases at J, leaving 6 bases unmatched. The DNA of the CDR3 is TGTGCCAGCAGCGTCCCGGGACAGGGGGCTTACGAGCAGTACTTC. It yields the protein CASSVPGQGAYEQYF.

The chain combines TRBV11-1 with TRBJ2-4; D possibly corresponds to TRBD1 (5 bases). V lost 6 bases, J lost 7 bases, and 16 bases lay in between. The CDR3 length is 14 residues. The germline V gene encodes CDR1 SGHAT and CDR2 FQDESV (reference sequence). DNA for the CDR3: TGTGCCAGCAGGCCCAGTGGGGCGAGGAACATTCAGTACTTC. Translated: CASRPSGARNIQYF.

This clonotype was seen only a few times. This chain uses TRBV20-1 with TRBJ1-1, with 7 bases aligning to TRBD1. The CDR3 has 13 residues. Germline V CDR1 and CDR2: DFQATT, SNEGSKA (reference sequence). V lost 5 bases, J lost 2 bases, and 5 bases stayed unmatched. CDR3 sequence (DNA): TGCAGTGCTGGAGGACAGGCTAACACTGAAGCTTTCTTT. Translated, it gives CSAGGQANTEAFF.

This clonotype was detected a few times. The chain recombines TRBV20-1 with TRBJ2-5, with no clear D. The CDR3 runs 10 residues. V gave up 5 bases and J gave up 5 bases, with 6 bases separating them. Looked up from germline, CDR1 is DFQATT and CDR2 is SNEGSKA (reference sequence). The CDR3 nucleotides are TGCAGTGCTCTGGGGGAGACCCAGTACTTC. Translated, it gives CSALGETQYF.

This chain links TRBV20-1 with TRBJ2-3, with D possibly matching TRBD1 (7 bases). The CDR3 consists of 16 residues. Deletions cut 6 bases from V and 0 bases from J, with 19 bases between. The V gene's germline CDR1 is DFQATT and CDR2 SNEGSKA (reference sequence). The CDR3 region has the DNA TGCAGTGCGGGGTCAGGGGGGCCTCTGAGCACAGATACGCAGTATTTT. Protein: CSAGSGGPLSTDTQYF.

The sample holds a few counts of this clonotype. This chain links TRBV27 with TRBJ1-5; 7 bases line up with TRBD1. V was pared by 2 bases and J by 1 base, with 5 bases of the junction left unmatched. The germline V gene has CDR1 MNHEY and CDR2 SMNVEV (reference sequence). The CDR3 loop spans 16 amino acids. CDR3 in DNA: TGTGCCAGCAGTTTAAGACAGGGAACAAGCAATCAGCCCCAGCATTTT. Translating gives CASSLRQGTSNQPQHF.

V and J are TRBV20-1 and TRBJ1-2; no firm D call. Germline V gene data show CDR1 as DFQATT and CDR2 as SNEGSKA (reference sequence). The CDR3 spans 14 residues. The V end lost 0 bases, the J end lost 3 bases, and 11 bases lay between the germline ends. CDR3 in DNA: TGCAGTGCTAGAGATCAGCAGTCTTACTATGGCTACACCTTC. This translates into CSARDQQSYYGYTF.

CDR3 DNA sequence: TGTGCCAATAACGCTGGTCCTAATGAAAAACTGTTTTTT. Its protein is CANNAGPNEKLFF. The gene calls are TRBV19 and TRBJ1-4; D is unresolved. The CDR3 runs to 13 residues. V lost 10 bases, J lost 3 bases, and 12 bases lay in between. The germline V gene encodes CDR1 LNHDA and CDR2 SQIVND (reference sequence).

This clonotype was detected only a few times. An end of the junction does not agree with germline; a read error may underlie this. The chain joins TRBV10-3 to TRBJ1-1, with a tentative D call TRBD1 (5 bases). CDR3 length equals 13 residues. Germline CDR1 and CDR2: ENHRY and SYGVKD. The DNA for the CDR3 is TGTGCCATCAGTGGTCGTCCGGACACTGAAGCATTCTTT. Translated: CAISGRPDTEAFF.

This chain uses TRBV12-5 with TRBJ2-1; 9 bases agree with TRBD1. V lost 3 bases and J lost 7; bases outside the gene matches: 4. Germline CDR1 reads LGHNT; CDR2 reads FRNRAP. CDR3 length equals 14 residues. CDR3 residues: CASGFGDRVNEQFF. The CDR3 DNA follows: TGTGCTAGTGGTTTTGGGGACAGGGTAAATGAGCAGTTCTTC.